The sequence of this T cell receptor (beta chain) was determined in a study of beta chain features in type 1 diabetes. This clone has just a few counts. The authors reverse transcribed all of the isolated RNA, so sequencing captured expressed TCRB transcripts. Here immunoSEQ multiplex PCR was the method, and the copy in TCRdb shows in-frame clones only, minus some. The repertoire includes 130,000 to 150,000 clones, about 50% of them detected once, and 0.35% to 0.5% sits in the top ten. CDR1 and CDR2 (germline): KGHSH, LQKENI. V shed 4 bases and J 1 base; nucleotides not matched to a gene: 7. The CDR3 is 17 amino acids.

This TCR derives from a man between 18 and 35 years old in good health. Sequenced input: Tregs from blood. This chain connects TRBV18 to TRBJ2-1; 10 bases match TRBD2. The CDR3 bases are TGTGCCAGCTCACGAAGAGCGGGAGGGTGGTCCTACAATGAGCAGTTCTTC. It yields the protein CASSRRAGGWSYNEQFF.